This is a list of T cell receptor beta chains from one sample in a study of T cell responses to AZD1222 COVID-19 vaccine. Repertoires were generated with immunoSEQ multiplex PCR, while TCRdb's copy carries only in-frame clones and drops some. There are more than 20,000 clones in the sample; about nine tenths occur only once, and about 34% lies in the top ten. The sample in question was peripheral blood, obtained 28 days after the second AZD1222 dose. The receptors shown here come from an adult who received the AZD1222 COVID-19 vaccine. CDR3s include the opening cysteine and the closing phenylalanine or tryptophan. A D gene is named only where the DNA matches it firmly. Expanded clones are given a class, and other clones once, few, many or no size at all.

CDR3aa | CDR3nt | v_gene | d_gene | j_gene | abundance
CASSEGGFSGTNNEQFF | TGTGCCAGCAGTGAGGGGGGTTTTAGCGGGACAAACAATGAGCAGTTCTTC | TRBV2 | TRBD2 | TRBJ2-1 | .
CSATNYGYTF | TGCAGTGCCACCAACTATGGCTACACCTTC | TRBV20-1 | . | TRBJ1-2 | .
CASSIGQLDQPQHF | TGTGCCAGTAGTATTGGACAGTTGGATCAGCCCCAGCATTTT | TRBV19 | . | TRBJ1-5 | few
CASSLEVTQYF | TGTGCCAGCAGCTTAGAGGTGACCCAGTACTTC | TRBV11-2 | . | TRBJ2-5 | few
CASNSGLAGGETQYF | TGTGCCAGTAATTCGGGACTAGCGGGAGGAGAGACCCAGTACTTC | TRBV19 | TRBD2 | TRBJ2-5 | .
CASSPGWGRANEQYF | TGTGCCAGCAGTCCTGGTTGGGGGAGGGCCAACGAGCAGTACTTC | TRBV28 | TRBD2 | TRBJ2-7 | .
CASSLSSTTEAFF | TGTGCCAGCAGTTTATCCTCCACCACTGAAGCTTTCTTT | TRBV27 | . | TRBJ1-1 | .
CASSRGQDTSYGYTF | TGTGCCAGTAGTAGGGGACAGGACACATCCTATGGCTACACCTTC | TRBV19 | TRBD1 | TRBJ1-2 | .
CASSLAGNTGELFF | TGTGCCAGCAGTTTAGCAGGGAACACCGGGGAGCTGTTTTTT | TRBV28 | . | TRBJ2-2 | .
CASSEALEGPTEAFF | TGTGCCAGCAGTGAAGCGCTGGAGGGTCCCACTGAAGCTTTCTTT | TRBV6-1 | . | TRBJ1-1 | medium-sized
CASSAGTVHYEQYF | TGTGCCAGCAGTGCTGGGACAGTACACTACGAGCAGTACTTC | TRBV28 | TRBD1 | TRBJ2-7 | .
CASSESGGHTEAFF | TGCGCCAGCAGTGAGTCTGGGGGGCATACTGAAGCTTTCTTT | TRBV10-1 | . | TRBJ1-1 | .
CASSDGLPYNEQFF | TGTGCCAGCAGTGATGGGCTCCCCTACAATGAGCAGTTCTTC | TRBV6-4 | . | TRBJ2-1 | once
CASRKGGSRVNEQFF | TGTGCCAGTAGAAAAGGCGGGAGCCGGGTCAATGAGCAGTTCTTC | TRBV19 | TRBD2 | TRBJ2-1 | .
CASSLFGGAKGNTEAFF | TGTGCCAGCAGCTTATTCGGAGGGGCTAAAGGAAACACTGAAGCTTTCTTT | TRBV7-9 | . | TRBJ1-1 | .
CASSLYGSYEQYF | TGTGCCAGCAGTTTATACGGGTCCTACGAGCAGTACTTC | TRBV28 | . | TRBJ2-7 | .
CSVDSRRSGNNEQFF | TGCAGCGTTGACAGCAGGCGAAGTGGTAACAATGAGCAGTTCTTC | TRBV29-1 | . | TRBJ2-1 | .
CAWSVRTDTQYF | TGTGCCTGGAGTGTGAGGACAGATACGCAGTATTTT | TRBV30 | . | TRBJ2-3 | once
CASSLGTWGLPQHF | TGTGCCAGCTCCCTGGGGACATGGGGGTTGCCCCAGCATTTT | TRBV28 | . | TRBJ1-5 | .
CASRLGTATYEQYF | TGTGCCAGCAGACTCGGGACAGCAACCTACGAGCAGTACTTC | TRBV6-1 | TRBD1 | TRBJ2-7 | .
CASSYLAGSTEAFF | TGTGCCAGCAGTTACTTGGCTGGGAGCACTGAAGCTTTCTTT | TRBV6-5 | . | TRBJ1-1 | .
CASSLAFTEGGGEQFF | TGTGCCAGCAGCTTGGCCTTTACAGAAGGTGGGGGTGAGCAGTTCTTC | TRBV5-4 | . | TRBJ2-1 | .
CASSLQANTEAFF | TGTGCCAGCAGTCTACAGGCGAACACTGAAGCTTTCTTT | TRBV25-1 | . | TRBJ1-1 | .
CASSPDSTEAFF | TGTGCCAGCAGTCCGGACAGCACTGAAGCTTTCTTT | TRBV28 | . | TRBJ1-1 | once
CASSLVEGRGYTF | TGTGCCAGCAGCCTCGTGGAGGGGAGAGGCTACACCTTC | TRBV28 | . | TRBJ1-2 | .
CASSIDGVSSYEQYF | TGTGCCAGTAGTATAGATGGGGTTTCCTCCTACGAGCAGTACTTC | TRBV19 | . | TRBJ2-7 | .
CASGARGEKLFF | TGTGCCAGCGGAGCGAGGGGAGAAAAACTGTTTTTT | TRBV12-3/TRBV12-4 | . | TRBJ1-4 | .
CASRVGMNTEAFF | TGTGCCAGCAGAGTCGGCATGAACACTGAAGCTTTCTTT | TRBV28 | . | TRBJ1-1 | .
CASSLAERPRPSTDTQYF | TGTGCCAGCAGCTTAGCGGAGCGGCCCCGACCTAGCACAGATACGCAGTATTTT | TRBV7-2 | . | TRBJ2-3 | .
CASSRQGINQPQHF | TGTGCCAGCAGTAGACAGGGGATAAATCAGCCCCAGCATTTT | TRBV2 | TRBD1 | TRBJ1-5 | few
CASSKTSPHEYEQYF | TGTGCCAGTAGTAAAACTAGCCCCCACGAATACGAGCAGTACTTC | TRBV19 | . | TRBJ2-7 | .
CASSLYKSERGETQYF | TGCGCCAGCAGCTTGTACAAGTCGGAAAGGGGAGAGACCCAGTACTTC | TRBV5-1 | . | TRBJ2-5 | .
CASSQDLQREGNEKLFF | TGTGCCAGCAGCCAAGATCTCCAACGGGAGGGAAATGAAAAACTGTTTTTT | TRBV3-1/TRBV3-2 | . | TRBJ1-4 | .
CASSKTSGTSGSTYNEQFF | TGTGCCAGCAGCAAAACCTCTGGGACTAGCGGGAGCACTTACAATGAGCAGTTCTTC | TRBV21-1 | . | TRBJ2-1 | .
CASSRKGGGGETQYF | TGTGCCAGCAGCCGCAAGGGGGGCGGTGGCGAGACCCAGTACTTC | TRBV5-8 | . | TRBJ2-5 | .
CAWREIGTGREKLFF | TGTGCCTGGAGGGAGATAGGGACAGGGCGGGAAAAACTGTTTTTT | TRBV30 | TRBD1 | TRBJ1-4 | .
CASSPTGLPYGYTF | TGTGCCAGCAGCCCCACAGGCCTACCCTATGGCTACACCTTC | TRBV7-2 | . | TRBJ1-2 | .
CASSQDFSGTGVYGYTF | TGTGCCAGCAGCCAAGATTTCTCCGGGACAGGCGTCTATGGCTACACCTTC | TRBV4-2 | TRBD1 | TRBJ1-2 | once
CASSFPGRDTQYF | TGTGCCAGCAGTTTTCCGGGCAGAGATACGCAGTATTTT | TRBV27 | . | TRBJ2-3 | .
CASSLGDSFNEQFF | TGTGCCAGCAGTCTTGGGGACTCCTTTAATGAGCAGTTCTTC | TRBV7-3 | . | TRBJ2-1 | .
CASSLAQGASTGELFF | TGTGCCAGCAGCTTAGCGCAGGGGGCTAGCACCGGGGAGCTGTTTTTT | TRBV7-6 | TRBD1 | TRBJ2-2 | once
CASSDRGSNTGELFF | TGTGCCAGCAGCGACAGGGGATCGAACACCGGGGAGCTGTTTTTT | TRBV7-2 | TRBD1 | TRBJ2-2 | .
CASSAKKDSYNEQFF | TGTGCCAGCAGCGCGAAGAAGGACTCCTACAATGAGCAGTTCTTC | TRBV5-4 | . | TRBJ2-1 | .
CASSVQGSPLHF | TGTGCCAGCAGCGTACAAGGATCACCCCTCCACTTT | TRBV9 | . | TRBJ1-6 | .
CASSSGRREETQYF | TGCGCCAGCAGCTCCGGAAGGCGAGAAGAGACCCAGTACTTC | TRBV5-1 | . | TRBJ2-5 | once
CASSQQLAGLYEQYF | TGTGCCAGCAGCCAGCAACTAGCGGGCCTCTACGAGCAGTACTTC | TRBV14 | TRBD2 | TRBJ2-7 | .
CASSPQARGEKLFF | TGTGCCAGCTCACCTCAGGCGCGGGGTGAAAAACTGTTTTTT | TRBV18 | . | TRBJ1-4 | .
CASSPRGNTEAFF | TGTGCCAGCTCACCACGGGGCAATACTGAAGCTTTCTTT | TRBV18 | . | TRBJ1-1 | once